The TCR beta chain described here comes from a study of Ad26.COV2.S vaccination and SARS-CoV-2 variants. The method was immunoSEQ multiplex PCR; TCRdb's version includes in-frame clones alone and lacks a portion of them. The sample yields about 350,000 clones, about 89% seen once. The treatment is: some 19 received Ad26.COV2.S at low or high dose, single or two shots; 5 received placebo; per-sample allocation not given. Sampling took place 63 days after the first vaccine or placebo injection. The CDR3 extends over 15 amino acids. Trimming shortened V by 4 bases and J by 4 bases, and 16 bases separated the two germline ends.

Sequencing used peripheral blood, obtained in a trial of Ad26.COV2.S vaccine versus placebo. The chain uses TRBV23-1 and TRBJ1-2, with D maybe TRBD1 (6 bases). TRBV23-1 is an ORF for which the function is uncertain. This clonotype was obtained from a person between 18 and 65 years old who received the Ad26.COV2.S COVID-19 vaccine or a placebo. CDR3 nucleotide sequence: TGCGCCAGCAGTCCGAATCTTGGACAGCGCTATGGCTACACCTTC. Encoded protein: CASSPNLGQRYGYTF.